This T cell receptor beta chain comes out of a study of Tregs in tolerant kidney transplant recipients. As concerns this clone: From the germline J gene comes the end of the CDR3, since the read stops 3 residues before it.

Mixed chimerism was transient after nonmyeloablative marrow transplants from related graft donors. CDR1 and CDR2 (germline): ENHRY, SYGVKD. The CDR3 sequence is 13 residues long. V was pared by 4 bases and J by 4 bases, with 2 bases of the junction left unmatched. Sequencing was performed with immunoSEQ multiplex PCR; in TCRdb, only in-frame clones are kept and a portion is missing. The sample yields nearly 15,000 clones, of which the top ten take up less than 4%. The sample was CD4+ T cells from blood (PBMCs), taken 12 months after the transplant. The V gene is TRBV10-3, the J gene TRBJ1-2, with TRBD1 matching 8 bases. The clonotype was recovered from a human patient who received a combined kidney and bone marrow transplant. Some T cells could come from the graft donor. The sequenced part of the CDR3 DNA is TGTGCCATCAGTGCAACAGGGGGCTATGGC. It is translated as CAISATGGYG. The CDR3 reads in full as CAISATGGYGYTF.